Below are 22 T cell receptor beta chains sequenced from a single sample in a study of blood T cells in healthy people across ages. A second PCR, run for roughly 7 to 11 cycles, used a sample-barcoded 5' primer plus a J-beta primer mix. One entry per CDR3 protein, called by TCRdb with MiXCR from the 5' RACE reads. The table lists about 650,000 distinct CDR3 sequences, less than 40% of them singletons. The sample consisted of blood. These receptors originate from a woman older than 75 in good health.

This chain uses TRBV5-1 with TRBJ2-1; 8 bases map to TRBD1. With 2 bases clipped from V and 6 bases from J, the junction kept 7 bases outside the gene matches. The CDR3 is made up of 15 amino acids. Germline values: CDR1 SGHRS, CDR2 YFSETQ. The CDR3 spells CASSFTGTGCNEQFF. CDR3 bases: TGCGCCAGCAGCTTCACCGGGACAGGCTGCAATGAGCAGTTCTTC. The complete variable domain, with remaining parts taken from reference TRBV5-1 and TRBJ2-1, reads KAGVTQTPRYLIKTRGQQVTLSCSPISGHRSVSWYQQTPGQGLQFLFEYFSETQRNKGNFPGRFSGRQFSNSRSEMNVSTLELGDSALYLCASSFTGTGCNEQFFGPGTRLTVL.

V is TRBV24-1 and J is TRBJ2-1; 10 nucleotides align to TRBD2. Per germline, CDR1 KGHDR and CDR2 SFDVKD. V dropped 12 bases and J dropped 0; count of bases not matched to a gene: 10. The CDR3 runs to 16 residues. Written as DNA, the CDR3 is TGTGCCTCCGCCCGGGCTAGCGGGAGCTCCTACAATGAGCAGTTCTTC. Its protein is CASARASGSSYNEQFF.

A remark on this clonotype: Sequence at one end of the junction differs from germline and may be a read error. V usage is TRBV6-2 or TRBV6-3 and J usage is TRBJ2-7; TRBD1 aligns across 9 bases. The CDR3 contains 15 residues. Germline values: CDR1 MNHEY, CDR2 SVGEGT. The CDR3 is CTSRDDRGDTFEQYF. In DNA form, the CDR3 reads TGTACCAGCAGGGACGACAGGGGGGATACCTTTGAGCAGTACTTC.

J is TRBJ2-5 and V is TRBV4-2; 11 bases are shared with TRBD2. Trimming removed 0 bases from V and 5 bases from J; junction bases left unmatched: 11. In germline, CDR1 is LGHNA, CDR2 YNFKEQ. The CDR3 totals 18 residues. The CDR3, as DNA: TGTGCCAGCAGCCAAGATCATGGGCTAGCGGGGGGCACGGAGACCCAGTACTTC. Translation: CASSQDHGLAGGTETQYF.

There are many counts of this clonotype. The V call is TRBV6-1, the J call TRBJ2-3; D ambiguous. Germline CDR1 reads MNHNS; CDR2 reads SASEGT. The CDR3 loop spans 12 amino acids. The ends were cut back, 7 bases at V and 2 bases at J, with 7 bases in the middle. CDR3 amino acids: CASTPTTDTQYF. The CDR3 nucleotides are TGTGCCAGCACCCCCACCACAGATACGCAGTATTTT.

Note on this clonotype: A much larger clone differs from this one at a single base, so this may be a read error. The chain links TRBV6-2 or TRBV6-3 to TRBJ1-1; 7 nucleotides align to TRBD1. This CDR3 has 16 residues. Per the germline V gene, CDR1 is MNHEY and CDR2 is SVGEGT. Trimming at V came to 6 bases and at J to 6 bases, leaving 16 bases not matched to a gene. The CDR3 sequence: CASRFRWGTAGSEAFF. The CDR3 DNA follows: TGTGCCAGCAGATTTCGGTGGGGGACAGCGGGCTCTGAAGCTTTCTTT.

This chain links TRBV27 with TRBJ1-2, with a possible D match to TRBD1 (6 bases). V lost 10 bases, J lost 0 bases, and 21 bases lay in between. This CDR3 contains 16 residues. Germline loops: CDR1 MNHEY, CDR2 SMNVEV (reference sequence). CDR3 in DNA: TGTGCCAAAGTGGATCCCCTCAGGGGAGCTAACTATGGCTACACCTTC. Its protein product is CAKVDPLRGANYGYTF.

A note on this clonotype: A read error may explain this, as a much larger clone is one base away. The chain links TRBV30 to TRBJ1-1, with D maybe TRBD1 (5 bases). The germline gives CDR1 GTSNPN, CDR2 SVGIG (reference sequence). This CDR3 region has 11 residues. CDR3 nucleotides: TGTGTCTGGAGTAGAGGGGTGGAAGCTTTCTTT. It specifies CVWSRGVEAFF. The full variable domain, in which reference TRBV30 and TRBJ1-1 provide the parts outside the CDR3, is SQTIHQWPATLVQPVGSPLSLECTVEGTSNPNLYWYRQAAGRGLQLLFYSVGIGQISSEVPQNLSASRPQDRQFILSSKKLLLSDSGFYLCVWSRGVEAFFGQGTRLTVV.

Concerning this clonotype: In this CDR3 the conserved last residue, phenylalanine or tryptophan, is missing, so a read error is likely. The J gene is TRBJ2-7, the V gene TRBV20-1; possibly TRBD2 for D (7 bases). Trimming took 5 bases from V and 3 from J, leaving 11 bases between them. The CDR3 is 12 amino acids. Germline V CDR1 and CDR2: DFQATT, SNEGSKA (reference sequence). The chain's CDR3 is CSAGGGLYEQYY. As DNA, the CDR3 is TGCAGTGCTGGGGGGGGCCTCTACGAGCAGTACTAC.

The CDR3 region has the DNA TGTGCCAGCAGCTTGTGGGGGGATGTCACTGAAGCTTTCTTT. Translation: CASSLWGDVTEAFF. The chain combines TRBV5-6 with TRBJ1-1, with D possibly being TRBD1 (5 bases). The CDR3 spans 14 residues. Trimming cost V 1 base and J 4 bases, with 11 bases left between them. Germline CDR1 reads SGHDT; CDR2 reads YYEEEE.

This clonotype has just a few counts. The chain joins TRBV27 to TRBJ1-2; 9 nucleotides align to TRBD1. The CDR3 length is 15 residues. The J segment lost 5 bases and the V segment lost 6 bases, leaving 10 bases of the junction unmatched. Per germline, CDR1 MNHEY and CDR2 SMNVEV (reference sequence). CDR3 sequence: CASRYHRGQLYGYTF. In DNA, the CDR3 is TGTGCCAGCAGATACCACAGGGGGCAGTTGTATGGCTACACCTTC.

This sequence joins TRBV20-1 and TRBJ2-1; possibly TRBD1 for D (5 bases). Between the trimmed V and J ends, which lost 0 bases and 6 bases, there was a span of 15 bases. The CDR3 consists of 15 residues. CDR1 is DFQATT and CDR2 is SNEGSKA in the germline V gene (reference sequence). CDR3 coding DNA: TGCAGTGCTAGAGAGGGAAGGGGCAGTTTCAATGAGCAGTTCTTC. Translation: CSAREGRGSFNEQFF.

The chain recombines TRBV12-3 or TRBV12-4 with TRBJ2-7; 9 bases are a match to TRBD2. V trimming: 7 bases; J trimming: 0 bases; junction bases outside the gene matches: 4. This CDR3 has 14 amino acids. For the CDR3, the DNA is TGTGCCAGCATACTAGCGGGCTCCTCCTACGAGCAGTACTTC. Amino acids: CASILAGSSYEQYF.

On this clonotype: The junction does not match germline at one end; this may be a read error. The CDR3 sequence: CASSPGRGGADMQYF. The CDR3 DNA sequence: TGTGCCAGCAGCCCCGGGAGAGGGGGCGCAGATATGCAGTATTTT. The genes are TRBV12-3 or TRBV12-4 and TRBJ2-3, with a weak D call TRBD1 (7 bases). This CDR3 has 15 amino acids.

This clonotype was recorded at least ten times. J is TRBJ2-5 and V is TRBV18; 9 bases align to TRBD1. The CDR3 has 14 amino acids. The ends lost 1 base at V and 5 bases at J; junction bases unmatched: 2. CDR1 KGHSH and CDR2 LQKENI come from the germline V gene. The DNA of the CDR3 is TGTGCCAGCTCACCACTTGACAGGGGGGAGACCCAGTACTTC. Translation gives CASSPLDRGETQYF.

This clonotype was picked up many times. The genes are TRBV5-1 and TRBJ2-2; 10 nucleotides line up with TRBD2. The CDR3 loop spans 14 amino acids. J lost 7 bases, V lost 5 bases, and 5 bases had no gene match. Per germline, CDR1 SGHRS and CDR2 YFSETQ. The CDR3 reads CASRLAGQNGELFF. In nucleotides, the CDR3 is TGCGCCAGCAGACTAGCGGGGCAGAACGGGGAGCTGTTTTTT.

Many counts were recorded for this clonotype. The CDR3, as DNA: TGTGCCAGCAGCTTAGTTACTAGTGGGACAAAGTACAATGAGCAGTTCTTC. It specifies CASSLVTSGTKYNEQFF. This sequence joins TRBV7-9 and TRBJ2-1, with D perhaps matching TRBD1 (6 bases). V lost 1 base, J lost 4 bases, and 17 bases lay in between. This CDR3 region has 17 residues. Germline assignment: CDR1 SEHNR and CDR2 FQNEAQ (reference sequence).

Details on this clonotype: A much larger clonotype is one base distant, so this may be a read error. The chain combines TRBV5-1 with TRBJ1-1; D is ambiguous. Germline-derived CDR1 and CDR2 are SGHRS and YFSETQ. This CDR3 comprises 14 residues. The V end lost 4 bases, the J end lost 7 bases, and 17 bases lay between the germline ends. The CDR3, as DNA: TGCGCCAGCAGCACGTCGCCGGGATGGAGTGAAGCTTTCTTT. Translating gives CASSTSPGWSEAFF.

This clonotype showed up just a few times. The chain links TRBV14 to TRBJ1-2; D call uncertain. The CDR3 covers 13 residues. Per germline, CDR1 SGHDN and CDR2 FVKESK. Deletions cut 1 base from V and 8 bases from J, with 11 bases between. This chain's CDR3 is CASSQGVFWGYTF. DNA for the CDR3: TGTGCCAGCAGCCAAGGGGTTTTTTGGGGCTACACCTTC.

This clonotype was seen repeatedly, ten times or more. The chain carries TRBV4-1 and TRBJ1-2; D not resolved. The germline CDR1 and CDR2 sequences are MGHRA and YSYEKL. Trimming left V 4 bases short and J 8 bases short, with 20 bases between. The length of the CDR3 is 15 residues. The CDR3 DNA reads as TGCGCCAGCAGCCTCACCATAAGACTGAGCGGAGGCTACACCTTC. Its translation: CASSLTIRLSGGYTF.

This clonotype has ten or more counts. The chain recombines TRBV19 with TRBJ2-1; TRBD1 matches at 8 bases. The CDR3 runs 15 residues. The V segment lost 5 bases and the J segment 0 bases; nucleotides outside the gene matches: 3. Germline CDR1 reads LNHDA; CDR2 reads SQIVND (reference sequence). The CDR3 here is CASSEGQDSYNEQFF. In DNA, the CDR3 is TGTGCCAGTAGTGAGGGACAGGACTCCTACAATGAGCAGTTCTTC.

The chain has TRBV9 and TRBJ1-3; 8 bases line up with TRBD1. The CDR3 contains 14 residues. The germline CDR1 and CDR2 sequences are SGDLS and YYNGEE. Trimming cost V 3 bases and J 4 bases; bases outside gene matches: 3. The CDR3: CASSATGDGNTIYF. The CDR3, as DNA: TGTGCCAGCAGCGCGACAGGGGACGGAAACACCATATATTTT.